The source of this TCR beta chain is a study of T cell responses to AZD1222 COVID-19 vaccine. General study points: Baseline serology detected seropositivity in only six AZD1222 recipients. Two AZD1222 administrations were followed by greater Spike-specific TCR breadth and depth.

In regard to this clone: What it binds is unknown.

Sequencing was performed with immunoSEQ multiplex PCR; in TCRdb, only in-frame clones are kept and a portion is missing. The profile covers some 130,000 clones, with about 93% appearing a single time and about 5.1% taken by the ten largest. The sample here was peripheral blood, taken on day 0 of AZD1222 vaccination. This receptor was identified in an adult in good health.

The chain's CDR3 is CAWSGDRATPYEQYF. The CDR3 DNA sequence: TGTGCCTGGAGCGGAGACAGGGCCACCCCCTACGAGCAGTACTTC. The V call is TRBV30, the J call TRBJ2-7; 7 bases are a match to TRBD1. Germline CDR1 GTSNPN, CDR2 SVGIG (reference sequence). The junction had 10 bases not matched to a gene; V was cut back by 3 bases and J by 2 bases. This CDR3 spans 15 amino acids.